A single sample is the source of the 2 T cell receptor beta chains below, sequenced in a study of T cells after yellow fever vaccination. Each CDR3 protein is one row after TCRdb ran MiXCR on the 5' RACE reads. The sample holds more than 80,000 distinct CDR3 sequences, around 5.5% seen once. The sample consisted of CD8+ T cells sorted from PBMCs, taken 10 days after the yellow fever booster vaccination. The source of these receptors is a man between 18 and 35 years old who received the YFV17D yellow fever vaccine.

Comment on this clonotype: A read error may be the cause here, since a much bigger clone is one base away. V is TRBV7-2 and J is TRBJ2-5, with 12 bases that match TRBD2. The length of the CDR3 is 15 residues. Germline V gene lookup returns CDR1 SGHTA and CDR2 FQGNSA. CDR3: CDSSRTSGALETQYF. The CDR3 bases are TGTGACAGCAGCCGGACTAGCGGGGCACTAGAGACCCAGTACTTC.

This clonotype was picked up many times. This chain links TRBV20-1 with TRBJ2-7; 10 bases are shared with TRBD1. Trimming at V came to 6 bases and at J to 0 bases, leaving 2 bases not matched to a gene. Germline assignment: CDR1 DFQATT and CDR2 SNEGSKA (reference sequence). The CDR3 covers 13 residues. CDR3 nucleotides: TGCAGTGCCGGGACAGGGGACTCCTACGAGCAGTACGTC. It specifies CSAGTGDSYEQYV.